The 19 T cell receptor beta chains presented below share a single source sample, sequenced in a study of cytomegalovirus exposure and HLA in healthy donors. The PCR had 60 Vbeta and 13 Jbeta primers. Repertoires were generated with immunoSEQ multiplex PCR, while TCRdb's copy carries only in-frame clones and drops some. Here the sample spans about 150,000 clones, less than 80% being singletons. Sequenced material: PBMCs. These receptors came from a man aged 30 to 39 in good health and CMV-seronegative.

The chain has TRBV7-7 and TRBJ2-1; D ambiguous. This CDR3 spans 13 amino acids. The germline V gene encodes CDR1 SSHAT and CDR2 FNYEAQ (reference sequence). Between the trimmed V and J ends, which lost 2 bases and 5 bases, there was a span of 7 bases. DNA for the CDR3: TGTGCCAGCAGCTTACTCAGTGACAATGAGCAGTTCTTC. Its translation is CASSLLSDNEQFF.

The chain carries TRBV4-2 and TRBJ2-5; perhaps TRBD2 as D (5 bases). Deletions cut 3 bases from V and 3 bases from J, with 11 bases between. Germline assignment: CDR1 LGHNA and CDR2 YNFKEQ. The CDR3 contains 14 residues. CDR3 in amino acids: CASSQGVREETQYF. For the CDR3, the DNA is TGTGCCAGCAGCCAGGGAGTGAGAGAAGAGACCCAGTACTTC.

The chain uses TRBV29-1 and TRBJ2-2; TRBD1 agrees at 10 bases. The germline CDR1 and CDR2 sequences are SQVTM and ANQGSEA. This CDR3 is built from 13 residues. The J segment lost 7 bases and the V segment lost 5 bases, leaving 4 bases of the junction unmatched. This chain's CDR3 is CSVPGTGDGELFF. In DNA form, the CDR3 reads TGCAGCGTTCCCGGGACAGGGGACGGGGAGCTGTTTTTT.

Comment on this clone: The junction shows a germline mismatch at one end, possibly a read error. The chain has TRBV7-9 and TRBJ1-2, with D possibly being TRBD1 (6 bases). The CDR3 is 12 amino acids. In germline, CDR1 is SEHNR, CDR2 FQNEAQ (reference sequence). CDR3 in DNA: TGTTCCAGCAGCCGCACAGGGTACGGCTACACCTTC. Protein product: CSSSRTGYGYTF.

The chain carries TRBV7-8 and TRBJ2-7, with 7 bases that match TRBD1. CDR1 is SGHVS and CDR2 is FQNEAQ in the germline V gene. CDR3 length equals 13 residues. J gave up 4 bases and V 4 bases, and 4 bases lay outside the gene matches. The CDR3 sequence is CASSSGQQYEQYF. CDR3 bases: TGTGCCAGCAGCTCGGGACAGCAATACGAGCAGTACTTC.

This sequence joins TRBV2 and TRBJ1-2, with 11 bases fitting TRBD1. The J segment lost 7 bases and the V segment lost 7 bases, leaving 5 bases of the junction unmatched. CDR3 size: 13 residues. CDR1 is SNHLY, CDR2 FYNNEI, per germline. The CDR3 sequence is CASTSGQGGGYTF. In DNA, the CDR3 is TGTGCCAGCACCTCGGGACAGGGGGGTGGCTACACCTTC.

This clone is a singleton in its sample. The chain uses TRBV5-1 and TRBJ1-2; no clear D. Germline V CDR1 and CDR2: SGHRS, YFSETQ. The V and J ends lost 0 bases and 6 bases respectively, with 6 bases between them. The CDR3 sequence is 12 residues long. Here the CDR3 DNA reads TGCGCCAGCAGCTTGGGTCGGGATGGCTACACCTTC. Amino acid sequence: CASSLGRDGYTF.

The genes are TRBV28 and TRBJ2-7, with D possibly TRBD2 on 7 matching bases. The V end lost 4 bases, the J end lost 3 bases, and 16 bases lay between the germline ends. Germline CDR1 and CDR2: MDHEN and SYDVKM. This CDR3 has 15 residues. The CDR3 DNA follows: TGTGCCAGCAGTTCCACAGGGAGGGGTTACTACGAGCAGTACTTC. Translation gives CASSSTGRGYYEQYF.

J is TRBJ2-5 and V is TRBV9; 7 positions match TRBD2. Losses at the gene ends were 4 bases for V and 1 base for J; bases not matched to a gene: 10. The CDR3 has 16 amino acids. CDR1 is SGDLS and CDR2 is YYNGEE in the germline V gene. The CDR3 DNA is TGTGCCAGCAGCTTAAGGGTTAGCGGGTTCCAAGAGACCCAGTACTTC. Protein sequence: CASSLRVSGFQETQYF.

The chain couples TRBV5-1 to TRBJ2-5; maybe TRBD1 (6 bases). Trimming took 4 bases from V and 5 from J, leaving 18 bases between them. Looked up from germline, CDR1 is SGHRS and CDR2 is YFSETQ. CDR3 length: 15 residues. Here the CDR3 reads CASSAGTSDWETQYF. CDR3 coding DNA: TGCGCCAGCAGCGCCGGGACATCGGATTGGGAGACCCAGTACTTC.

The chain joins TRBV29-1 to TRBJ1-2; 8 nucleotides line up with TRBD1. The V gene end was trimmed by 3 bases and the J gene end by 4 bases; junction bases not matched to a gene: 7. The CDR3 loop spans 14 amino acids. The germline gives CDR1 SQVTM, CDR2 ANQGSEA. Written as DNA, the CDR3 is TGCAGCGTTGACGGTGGCGACAGGGGCTATGGCTACACCTTC. Translated, it gives CSVDGGDRGYGYTF.

The rearrangement links TRBV30 to TRBJ1-1, with D uncertain. Germline loops: CDR1 GTSNPN, CDR2 SVGIG (reference sequence). V was shortened by 6 bases and J by 1 base, with 9 bases between the two germline ends. The CDR3 is made up of 12 amino acids. The CDR3 loop is CACGQENTEAFF. For the CDR3, the DNA is TGTGCCTGTGGGCAGGAGAACACTGAAGCTTTCTTT.

This clone was seen a handful of times. This chain connects TRBV9 to TRBJ2-1, with TRBD1 matching 7 bases. The junction had 5 bases not matched to a gene; V was cut back by 5 bases and J by 3 bases. This CDR3 is built from 14 residues. The V gene's germline CDR1 is SGDLS and CDR2 YYNGEE. In DNA, the CDR3 is TGTGCCAGCAGAGGGACAGAGAACTACAATGAGCAGTTCTTC. Encoded protein: CASRGTENYNEQFF.

There are a few counts of this clone. The V gene is TRBV15, the J gene TRBJ1-2; the D is unclear. Germline CDR1 is LNHNV and CDR2 is YYDKDF (reference sequence). CDR3 size: 14 residues. Trimming shortened V by 3 bases and J by 0 bases, and 8 bases separated the two germline ends. The CDR3 is CATSRGAANYGYTF. The CDR3 DNA reads TGTGCCACCAGCAGGGGTGCGGCTAACTATGGCTACACCTTC.

This chain uses TRBV28 with TRBJ1-3, with D tentatively TRBD1 (5 bases). V dropped 7 bases and J dropped 0 bases, with 16 bases sitting between them. This CDR3 spans 16 amino acids. Germline loops: CDR1 MDHEN, CDR2 SYDVKM. The CDR3 region has the DNA TGTGCCAGCAACCCCGGGGGGGGTAACTCTGGAAACACCATATATTTT. Translation: CASNPGGGNSGNTIYF.

The chain has TRBV2 and TRBJ2-4; 11 bases align to TRBD2. The germline CDR1 and CDR2 sequences are SNHLY and FYNNEI. The CDR3 loop spans 16 amino acids. The V gene end was trimmed by 7 bases and the J gene end by 6 bases; junction bases not matched to a gene: 11. This CDR3 is CASNERGTSGANIQYF. CDR3 sequence (DNA): TGTGCCAGCAACGAAAGGGGGACTAGCGGCGCAAACATTCAGTACTTC. Based on the CDR3 plus reference TRBV2 and TRBJ2-4, the full variable domain is EPEVTQTPSHQVTQMGQEVILRCVPISNHLYFYWYRQILGQKVEFLVSFYNNEISEKSEIFDDQFSVERPDGSNFTLKIRSTKLEDSAMYFCASNERGTSGANIQYFGAGTRLSVL.

This chain connects TRBV11-2 to TRBJ2-2; D might be TRBD1 (5 bases). CDR1 and CDR2 (germline): SGHAT, FQNNGV. V was shortened by 0 bases and J by 6 bases, with 17 bases between the two germline ends. CDR3 length: 17 residues. The CDR3 DNA follows: TGTGCCAGCAGCTTAGAGCCGACTTCCAGGACATCCGGGGAGCTGTTTTTT. Protein: CASSLEPTSRTSGELFF.

The V gene is TRBV9, the J gene TRBJ2-2; tentative D call: TRBD1 (7 bases). In germline, CDR1 is SGDLS, CDR2 YYNGEE. With 4 bases removed from V and 7 bases from J, the gap between germline ends came to 8 bases. The CDR3 runs to 12 residues. This chain's CDR3 is CASSQGGGELFF. The CDR3 bases are TGTGCCAGCAGCCAGGGGGGCGGGGAGCTGTTTTTT.

The rearrangement uses TRBV28 and TRBJ2-2; 8 bases line up with TRBD1. Trimming removed 2 bases from V and 2 bases from J; junction bases left unmatched: 1. This CDR3 has 15 amino acids. Germline lookup yields CDR1 MDHEN and CDR2 SYDVKM. DNA for the CDR3: TGTGCCAGCAGTTTAGACAGGGGTAACACCGGGGAGCTGTTTTTT. As protein: CASSLDRGNTGELFF. Filled out from reference TRBV28 and TRBJ2-2, the complete variable domain reads DVKVTQSSRYLVKRTGEKVFLECVQDMDHENMFWYRQDPGLGLRLIYFSYDVKMKEKGDIPEGYSVSREKKERFSLILESASTNQTSMYLCASSLDRGNTGELFFGEGSRLTVL.